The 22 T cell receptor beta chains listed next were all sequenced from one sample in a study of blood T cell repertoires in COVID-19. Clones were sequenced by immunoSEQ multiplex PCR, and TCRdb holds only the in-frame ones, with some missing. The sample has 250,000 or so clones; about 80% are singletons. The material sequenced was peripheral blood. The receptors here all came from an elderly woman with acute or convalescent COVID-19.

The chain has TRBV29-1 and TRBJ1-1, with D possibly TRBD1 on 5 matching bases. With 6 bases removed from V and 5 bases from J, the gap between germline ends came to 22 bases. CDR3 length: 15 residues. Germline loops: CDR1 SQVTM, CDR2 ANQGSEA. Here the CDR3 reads CSVARGGGTRTEAFF. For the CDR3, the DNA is TGCAGCGTCGCGAGGGGCGGGGGGACGAGGACTGAAGCTTTCTTT.

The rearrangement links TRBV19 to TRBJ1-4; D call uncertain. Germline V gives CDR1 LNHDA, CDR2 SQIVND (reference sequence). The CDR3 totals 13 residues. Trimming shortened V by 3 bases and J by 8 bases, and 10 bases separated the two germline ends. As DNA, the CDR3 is TGTGCCAGTAGTATGTCGGGGTTGGAAAAACTGTTTTTT. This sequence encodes CASSMSGLEKLFF.

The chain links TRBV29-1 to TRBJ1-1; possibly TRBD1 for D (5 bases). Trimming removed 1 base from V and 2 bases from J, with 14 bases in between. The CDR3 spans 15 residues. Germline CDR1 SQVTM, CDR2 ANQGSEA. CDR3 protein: CSVEARQIPNTEAFF. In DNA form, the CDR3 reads TGCAGCGTTGAAGCGAGACAGATACCAAACACTGAAGCTTTCTTT.

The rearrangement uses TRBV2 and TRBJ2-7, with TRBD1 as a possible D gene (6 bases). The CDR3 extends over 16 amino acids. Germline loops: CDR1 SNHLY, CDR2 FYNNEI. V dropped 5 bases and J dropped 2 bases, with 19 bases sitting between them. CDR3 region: CASSITAGVPTYEQYF. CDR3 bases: TGTGCCAGCAGTATCACAGCAGGGGTGCCAACCTACGAGCAGTACTTC. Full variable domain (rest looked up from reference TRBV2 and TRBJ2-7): EPEVTQTPSHQVTQMGQEVILRCVPISNHLYFYWYRQILGQKVEFLVSFYNNEISEKSEIFDDQFSVERPDGSNFTLKIRSTKLEDSAMYFCASSITAGVPTYEQYFGPGTRLTVT.

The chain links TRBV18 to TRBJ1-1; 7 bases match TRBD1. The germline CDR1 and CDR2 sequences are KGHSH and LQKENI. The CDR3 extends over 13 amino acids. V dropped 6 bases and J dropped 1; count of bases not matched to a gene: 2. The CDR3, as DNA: TGTGCCAGCTCGTACAGGGGGAACACTGAAGCTTTCTTT. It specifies CASSYRGNTEAFF.

Here the CDR3 reads CASSSDNYEQYF. CDR3 DNA: TGTGCCAGCAGCTCCGACAACTACGAGCAGTACTTC. V and J are TRBV11-3 and TRBJ2-7; D is unclear. The CDR3 spans 12 residues. V gave up 4 bases and J gave up 3 bases, with 7 bases separating them. Germline CDR1 reads SGHNT; CDR2 reads YENEEA.

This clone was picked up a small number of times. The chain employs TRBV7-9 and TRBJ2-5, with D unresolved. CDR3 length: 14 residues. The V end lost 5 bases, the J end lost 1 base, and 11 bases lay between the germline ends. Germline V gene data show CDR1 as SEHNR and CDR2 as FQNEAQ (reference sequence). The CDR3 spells CASSPWSVQETQYF. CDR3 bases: TGTGCCAGCAGCCCGTGGAGCGTCCAAGAGACCCAGTACTTC.

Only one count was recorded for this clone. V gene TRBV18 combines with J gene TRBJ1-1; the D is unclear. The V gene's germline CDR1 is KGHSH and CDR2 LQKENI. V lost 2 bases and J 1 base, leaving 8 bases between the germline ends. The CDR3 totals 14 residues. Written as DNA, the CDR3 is TGTGCCAGCTCACCAGTGGCCAGGAACACTGAAGCTTTCTTT. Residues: CASSPVARNTEAFF.

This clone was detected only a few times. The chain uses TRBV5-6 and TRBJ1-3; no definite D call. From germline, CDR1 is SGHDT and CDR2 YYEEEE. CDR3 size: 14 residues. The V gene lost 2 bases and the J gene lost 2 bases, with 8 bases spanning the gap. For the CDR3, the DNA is TGTGCCAGCAGCTTCGGAGTCCCTGGAAACACCATATATTTT. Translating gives CASSFGVPGNTIYF.

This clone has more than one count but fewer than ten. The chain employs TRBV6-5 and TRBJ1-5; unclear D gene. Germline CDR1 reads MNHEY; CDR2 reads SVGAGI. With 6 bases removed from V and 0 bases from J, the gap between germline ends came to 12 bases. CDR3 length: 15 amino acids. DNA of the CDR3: TGTGCCAGCAGCGCCGACTCCTATAGCAATCAGCCCCAGCATTTT. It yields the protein CASSADSYSNQPQHF.

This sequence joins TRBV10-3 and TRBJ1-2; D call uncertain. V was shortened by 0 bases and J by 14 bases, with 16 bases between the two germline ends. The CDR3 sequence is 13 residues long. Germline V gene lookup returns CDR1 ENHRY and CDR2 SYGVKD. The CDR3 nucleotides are TGTGCCATCAGTGAGTCGGACGGGCGGGATGGTACCTTC. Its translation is CAISESDGRDGTF.

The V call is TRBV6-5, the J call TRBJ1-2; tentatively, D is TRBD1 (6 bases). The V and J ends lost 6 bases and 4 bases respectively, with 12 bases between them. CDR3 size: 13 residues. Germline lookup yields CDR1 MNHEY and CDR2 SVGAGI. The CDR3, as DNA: TGTGCCAGCAGAGGTGGGACACCCTATGGCTACACCTTC. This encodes CASRGGTPYGYTF.

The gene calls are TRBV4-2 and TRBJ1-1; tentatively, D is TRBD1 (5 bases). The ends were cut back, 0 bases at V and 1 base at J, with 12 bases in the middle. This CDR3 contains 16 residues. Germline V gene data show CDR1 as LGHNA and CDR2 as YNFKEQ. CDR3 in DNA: TGTGCCAGCAGCCAAGATATCGGCAGGGCGAACACTGAAGCTTTCTTT. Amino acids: CASSQDIGRANTEAFF.

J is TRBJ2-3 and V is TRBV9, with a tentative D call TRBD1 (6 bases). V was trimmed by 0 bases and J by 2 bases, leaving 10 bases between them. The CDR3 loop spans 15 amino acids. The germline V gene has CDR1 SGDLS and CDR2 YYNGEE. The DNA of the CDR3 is TGTGCCAGCAGCGTAGTTGGGGGCCTCACAGATACGCAGTATTTT. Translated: CASSVVGGLTDTQYF.

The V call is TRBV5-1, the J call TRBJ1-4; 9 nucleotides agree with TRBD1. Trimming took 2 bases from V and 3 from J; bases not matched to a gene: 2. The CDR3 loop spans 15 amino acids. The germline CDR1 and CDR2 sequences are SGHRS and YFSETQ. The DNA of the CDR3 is TGCGCCAGCAGCTTACAGGGGGCACCTAATGAAAAACTGTTTTTT. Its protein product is CASSLQGAPNEKLFF.

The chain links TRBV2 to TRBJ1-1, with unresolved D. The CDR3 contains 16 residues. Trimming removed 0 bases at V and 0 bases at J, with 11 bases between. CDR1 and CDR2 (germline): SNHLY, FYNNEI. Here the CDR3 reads CASSEALVRMNTEAFF. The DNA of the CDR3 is TGTGCCAGCAGTGAAGCGCTAGTAAGGATGAACACTGAAGCTTTCTTT. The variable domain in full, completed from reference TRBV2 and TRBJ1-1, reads EPEVTQTPSHQVTQMGQEVILRCVPISNHLYFYWYRQILGQKVEFLVSFYNNEISEKSEIFDDQFSVERPDGSNFTLKIRSTKLEDSAMYFCASSEALVRMNTEAFFGQGTRLTVV.

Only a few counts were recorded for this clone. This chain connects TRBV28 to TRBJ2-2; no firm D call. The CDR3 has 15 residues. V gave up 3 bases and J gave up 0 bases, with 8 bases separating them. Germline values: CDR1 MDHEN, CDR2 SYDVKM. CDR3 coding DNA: TGTGCCAGCAGTTTGTACAGCCCGAACACCGGGGAGCTGTTTTTT. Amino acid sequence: CASSLYSPNTGELFF.

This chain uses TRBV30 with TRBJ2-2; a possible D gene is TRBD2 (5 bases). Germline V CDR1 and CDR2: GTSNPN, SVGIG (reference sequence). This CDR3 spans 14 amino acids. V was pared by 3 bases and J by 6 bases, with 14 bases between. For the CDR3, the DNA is TGTGCCTGGAGACGGCCTAGACTATCCGGGGAGCTGTTTTTT. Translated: CAWRRPRLSGELFF. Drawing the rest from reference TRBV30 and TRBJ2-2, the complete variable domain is SQTIHQWPATLVQPVGSPLSLECTVEGTSNPNLYWYRQAAGRGLQLLFYSVGIGQISSEVPQNLSASRPQDRQFILSSKKLLLSDSGFYLCAWRRPRLSGELFFGEGSRLTVL.

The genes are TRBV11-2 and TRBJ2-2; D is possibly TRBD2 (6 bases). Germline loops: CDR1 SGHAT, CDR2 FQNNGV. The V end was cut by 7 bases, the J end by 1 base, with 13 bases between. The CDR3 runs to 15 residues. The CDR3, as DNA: TGTGCCAGCACCCCGGGAGCCCAGAACACCGGGGAGCTGTTTTTT. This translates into CASTPGAQNTGELFF.

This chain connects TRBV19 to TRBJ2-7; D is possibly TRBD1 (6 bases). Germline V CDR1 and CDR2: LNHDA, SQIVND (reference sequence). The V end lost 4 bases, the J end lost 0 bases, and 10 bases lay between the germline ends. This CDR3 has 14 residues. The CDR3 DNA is TGTGCCAGTAGTAATCGACAGGACTCCTACGAGCAGTACTTC. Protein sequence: CASSNRQDSYEQYF.

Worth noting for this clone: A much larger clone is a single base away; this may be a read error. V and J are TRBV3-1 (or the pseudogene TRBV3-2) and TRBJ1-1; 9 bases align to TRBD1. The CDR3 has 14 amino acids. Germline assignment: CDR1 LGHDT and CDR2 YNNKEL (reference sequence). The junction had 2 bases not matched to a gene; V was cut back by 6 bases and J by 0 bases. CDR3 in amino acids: CASRGDRVNTEAFF. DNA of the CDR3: TGTGCCAGCAGGGGGGACAGGGTGAACACTGAAGCTTTCTTT.

CDR3 sequence (DNA): TGTGCCTGGAGTGACAGGTCCTATAATTCACCCCTCCACTTT. Protein: CAWSDRSYNSPLHF. The chain employs TRBV30 and TRBJ1-6, with a possible D match to TRBD1 (5 bases). Germline assignment: CDR1 GTSNPN and CDR2 SVGIG (reference sequence). Trimming shortened V by 1 base and J by 1 base, and 5 bases separated the two germline ends. The CDR3 has 14 residues. Full variable domain (outside the CDR3, taken from reference TRBV30 and TRBJ1-6): SQTIHQWPATLVQPVGSPLSLECTVEGTSNPNLYWYRQAAGRGLQLLFYSVGIGQISSEVPQNLSASRPQDRQFILSSKKLLLSDSGFYLCAWSDRSYNSPLHFGNGTRLTVT.